A single sample is the source of the 22 T cell receptor beta chains below, sequenced in a study of glioma-infiltrating T cells after dendritic cell vaccination. Time point specified: after dendritic cell vaccination, including at tumor progression/relapse. Clones were read by immunoSEQ multiplex PCR, and TCRdb kept only the in-frame ones, dropping some. The repertoire holds roughly 56,000 clones, with about 85% as singletons. Sequencing used blood, obtained after dendritic cell vaccination. These receptors came from a human donor with glioblastoma.

The chain joins TRBV7-8 to TRBJ2-1; 7 nucleotides line up with TRBD2. V lost 3 bases to trimming and J lost 0 bases; unmatched junction nucleotides: 11. The CDR3 length is 18 residues. Germline CDR1 reads SGHVS; CDR2 reads FQNEAQ. DNA for the CDR3: TGTGCCAGCAGCTTGGCTAGCGGCAGCCCCAGCTCCTACAATGAGCAGTTCTTC. It yields the protein CASSLASGSPSSYNEQFF.

The J gene is TRBJ1-6, the V gene TRBV12-5, with D uncertain. The CDR3 covers 14 residues. V lost 8 bases to trimming and J lost 9 bases, with 17 bases between them. Germline CDR1 LGHNT, CDR2 FRNRAP. The CDR3 region is CASSSGGGSSPLHF. The CDR3 nucleotides read TGTGCTAGTTCTTCGGGTGGCGGCTCTTCACCCCTCCACTTT.

V gene TRBV9 combines with J gene TRBJ2-3; 9 nucleotides align to TRBD2. V shed 0 bases and J 2 bases; nucleotides not matched to a gene: 4. The CDR3 extends over 16 amino acids. The germline V gene has CDR1 SGDLS and CDR2 YYNGEE. CDR3 DNA: TGTGCCAGCAGCGTAGCAACGGGACTAGCCACAGATACGCAGTATTTT. It translates to CASSVATGLATDTQYF.

This chain uses TRBV10-1 with TRBJ1-5; TRBD1 matches at 7 bases. This CDR3 has 18 residues. The germline V gene has CDR1 WNHNN and CDR2 SYGVQD (reference sequence). After removal of 0 bases from V and 3 bases from J, the junction contained 11 bases not matched to a gene. The CDR3 DNA reads as TGCGCCAGCAGTGAGTCGGAGGCATGGACAGGTCCCAATCAGCCCCAGCATTTT. Amino acid sequence: CASSESEAWTGPNQPQHF.

This chain links TRBV9 with TRBJ1-2; perhaps TRBD1 as D (6 bases). The germline V and J ends were trimmed by 0 bases and 2 bases, with 11 bases remaining between them. Germline V gives CDR1 SGDLS, CDR2 YYNGEE. This CDR3 is built from 15 residues. The CDR3 loop is CASSVAQDRNYGYTF. The CDR3 DNA sequence: TGTGCCAGCAGCGTAGCACAGGACAGAAACTATGGCTACACCTTC.

The rearrangement uses TRBV9 and TRBJ2-5; 7 bases match TRBD1. The CDR3 has 16 residues. CDR1 is SGDLS, CDR2 YYNGEE, per germline. Trimming removed 0 bases from V and 4 bases from J; junction bases left unmatched: 9. CDR3 in DNA: TGTGCCAGCAGCGTAGAGACAGGGATGGTCGGAGAGACCCAGTACTTC. This gives the protein CASSVETGMVGETQYF.

This clone has ten or more counts. The chain carries TRBV19 and TRBJ1-4; D not certain. Germline V CDR1 and CDR2: LNHDA, SQIVND (reference sequence). Trimming shortened V by 6 bases and J by 8 bases, and 19 bases separated the two germline ends. The CDR3 extends over 15 amino acids. The DNA of the CDR3 is TGTGCCAGTAGCCTAACCGGGGTGGTCAAAGAAAAACTGTTTTTT. Amino acids: CASSLTGVVKEKLFF.

In its sample, this clone was seen once. The junction and the germline gene differ at one end; a read error may be behind it. CDR3 loop: CASSLSVF. CDR3 in DNA: TGTGCCAGCAGCTTATCCGTTTTT. The chain employs TRBV11-2 and TRBJ1-4; D unresolved. The CDR3 consists of 8 residues. The germline CDR1 and CDR2 sequences are SGHAT and FQNNGV. Full variable domain (remainder filled in from reference TRBV11-2 and TRBJ1-4): EAGVAQSPRYKIIEKRQSVAFWCNPISGHATLYWYQQILGQGPKLLIQFQNNGVVDDSQLPKDRFSAERLKGVDSTLKIQPAKLEDSAVYLCASSLSVFGSGTQLSVL.

J is TRBJ1-1 and V is TRBV5-1, with TRBD1 matching over 11 bases. The CDR3 is 14 amino acids. V shed 6 bases, J shed 10 bases, and the junction held 11 bases outside the gene matches. From germline, CDR1 is SGHRS and CDR2 YFSETQ. The CDR3 bases are TGCGCCAGCACCTCTTGGGGGACAGGGGGGCCAGCTTTCTTT. This codes for CASTSWGTGGPAFF. Combining the CDR3 with reference TRBV5-1 and TRBJ1-1 gives the whole variable domain KAGVTQTPRYLIKTRGQQVTLSCSPISGHRSVSWYQQTPGQGLQFLFEYFSETQRNKGNFPGRFSGRQFSNSRSEMNVSTLELGDSALYLCASTSWGTGGPAFFGQGTRLTVV.

This clone was observed a single time. The chain links TRBV4-3 to TRBJ2-6; possibly TRBD1 for D (6 bases). Germline V lookup: CDR1 LGHNA, CDR2 YSLEER. V lost 5 bases and J lost 1, with 24 bases in between. There are 20 residues in the CDR3. CDR3 protein: CASSSRWSGQFLSGANVLTF. For the CDR3, the DNA is TGCGCCAGCAGCTCGCGGTGGTCCGGACAGTTTCTTTCTGGGGCCAACGTCCTGACTTTC.

The chain recombines TRBV5-6 with TRBJ1-5; 7 positions agree with TRBD1. The CDR3 contains 16 residues. Germline loops: CDR1 SGHDT, CDR2 YYEEEE. After removal of 0 bases from V and 4 bases from J, the junction contained 7 bases not matched to a gene. CDR3 loop: CASSLAYDRVNQPQHF. The DNA for the CDR3 is TGTGCCAGCAGCTTGGCCTATGACAGGGTAAATCAGCCCCAGCATTTT.

CDR3 sequence: CASSDVAGASGEQFF. In nucleotides, the CDR3 is TGTGCCAGCAGTGACGTAGCGGGGGCGAGCGGTGAGCAGTTCTTC. The J gene is TRBJ2-1, the V gene TRBV6-4, with 9 bases that match TRBD2. The trim removed 2 bases at V and 9 bases at J, leaving 8 bases unmatched. Germline values: CDR1 MRHNA, CDR2 SNTAGT. The CDR3 covers 15 residues.

The V call is TRBV5-8, the J call TRBJ2-5; the D is unclear. Germline assignment: CDR1 SGHTS and CDR2 YDEGEE. CDR3 size: 14 residues. V was pared by 0 bases and J by 1 base, with 7 bases between. CDR3 residues: CASSLVHLQETQYF. The CDR3 DNA is TGTGCCAGCAGCTTGGTACATCTCCAAGAGACCCAGTACTTC.

The chain has TRBV30 and TRBJ1-6; 9 nucleotides match TRBD1. Losses at the gene ends were 4 bases for V and 9 bases for J; bases not matched to a gene: 10. The CDR3 covers 15 residues. Germline V lookup: CDR1 GTSNPN, CDR2 SVGIG (reference sequence). DNA for the CDR3: TGTGCCTGGAACACCGGGACAGGGATTTCTTCACCCCTCCACTTT. Translated, it gives CAWNTGTGISSPLHF.

This clone was detected only once. This rearrangement joins TRBV5-1 to TRBJ1-5; 11 bases agree with TRBD1. V shed 0 bases and J 6 bases; nucleotides not matched to a gene: 2. The CDR3 has 15 residues. Germline CDR1 and CDR2: SGHRS and YFSETQ. CDR3: CASSLGTGGIQPQHF. DNA of the CDR3: TGCGCCAGCAGCTTGGGGACAGGGGGCATTCAGCCCCAGCATTTT.

This chain joins TRBV11-2 and TRBJ2-1; no firm D call. CDR3 length equals 14 residues. V was shortened by 2 bases and J by 2 bases, with 7 bases between the two germline ends. Per germline, CDR1 SGHAT and CDR2 FQNNGV. The CDR3 sequence: CASSLMATYNEQFF. The CDR3 bases are TGTGCCAGCAGCTTAATGGCCACCTACAATGAGCAGTTCTTC.

This clone was detected only once. The CDR3 region has the DNA TGTGCCAGCAGCGTAGATCTAGCGGGGAAAACAGATACGCAGTATTTT. Translation gives CASSVDLAGKTDTQYF. The chain links TRBV9 to TRBJ2-3, with 9 bases aligning to TRBD2. Germline V gene lookup returns CDR1 SGDLS and CDR2 YYNGEE. The CDR3 is 16 residues long. The V and J ends lost 0 bases and 3 bases, in that order; junction bases with no gene match: 5.

This rearrangement joins TRBV29-1 to TRBJ2-5, with 8 positions matching TRBD2. Germline CDR1 and CDR2: SQVTM and ANQGSEA. Trimming at V came to 6 bases and at J to 6 bases, leaving 9 bases not matched to a gene. The CDR3 is 13 amino acids. In DNA form, the CDR3 reads TGCAGCGTCAAGCTGACGGGGGGGCAGACCCAGTACTTC. It codes for CSVKLTGGQTQYF.

This chain connects TRBV7-2 to TRBJ1-5, with D perhaps TRBD1 (6 bases). CDR1 is SGHTA and CDR2 is FQGNSA in the germline V gene. V was cut by 5 bases and J by 2 bases, with 10 bases left in between. This CDR3 spans 14 amino acids. The CDR3 loop reads CASSPRTGNQPQHF. In DNA, the CDR3 is TGTGCCAGCAGCCCGAGGACAGGCAATCAGCCCCAGCATTTT.

This chain links TRBV28 with TRBJ1-3; tentatively, D is TRBD1 (5 bases). The V and J ends lost 3 bases and 0 bases respectively, with 15 bases between them. Germline CDR1 is MDHEN and CDR2 is SYDVKM. CDR3 length: 17 residues. CDR3 DNA sequence: TGTGCCAGCAGTTTTCGGGCGGGCGGGGGCTCTGGAAACACCATATATTTT. Translation gives CASSFRAGGGSGNTIYF.

This clone was observed a single time. The chain links TRBV7-6 to TRBJ2-1, with D maybe TRBD2 (5 bases). The CDR3 runs 12 residues. CDR1 and CDR2 (germline): SGHVS, FNYEAQ. V was trimmed by 1 base and J by 9 bases, leaving 7 bases between them. The CDR3 sequence: CASSLGGSEQFF. The CDR3 DNA reads as TGTGCCAGCAGCTTAGGAGGGAGTGAGCAGTTCTTC.

V is TRBV9 and J is TRBJ1-3; D not resolved. Germline V gene sequence: CDR1 SGDLS, CDR2 YYNGEE. The CDR3 totals 18 residues. Between the trimmed V and J ends, which lost 4 bases and 2 bases, there was a span of 22 bases. CDR3 sequence: CASSLTVETLLAGNTIYF. The CDR3 region has the DNA TGTGCCAGCAGCTTAACGGTGGAGACCCTCCTAGCTGGAAACACCATATATTTT.